This T cell receptor (beta chain) was recorded in a study of blood T cell repertoires in COVID-19. Study summary: The study drew acute and convalescent COVID-19 samples from the United States, Italy and Spain.

Clones were sequenced by immunoSEQ multiplex PCR, and TCRdb holds only the in-frame ones, with some missing. This sample has 200,000 to 300,000 clones, with about 80% found just once. Source material: peripheral blood. The TCR sequence derives from a man older than 75 with acute or convalescent COVID-19.

The CDR3 sequence is CASRPTGTATNEKLFF. In DNA form, the CDR3 reads TGCGCCAGCAGACCCACAGGGACCGCAACTAATGAAAAACTGTTTTTT. The rearrangement links TRBV5-1 to TRBJ1-4; perhaps TRBD1 as D (6 bases). Germline assignment: CDR1 SGHRS and CDR2 YFSETQ. This CDR3 is built from 16 residues. The ends were cut back, 5 bases at V and 0 bases at J, with 14 bases in the middle.